This TCR beta chain appears in the sequencing data of a study of T cells in Graves' hyperthyroidism and ophthalmopathy. Findings of the study overall: Among clonotypes expanded in thyroid above 0.001, most were also found in blood. A model built on 13 V-J features separated ophthalmopathy from stable hyperthyroidism.

V lost 2 bases and J lost 2; bases outside the gene matches: 1. The CDR3 is made up of 15 amino acids. Germline assignment: CDR1 ENHRY and CDR2 SYGVKD. The TCR beta CDR3 regions underwent amplification using RNA transcripts as the source. A set of HTBI primers served as the primers for a first-round RT-PCR of the TCR CDR3. TCRdb re-called the multiplex PCR reads with MiXCR, one entry per CDR3 protein. The repertoire holds about 570,000 distinct CDR3 sequences, approximately 44% seen once, with roughly 20% in the top ten. This clonotype showed up many times. Its antigen is unknown. The chain is built from TRBV10-3 and TRBJ2-7; 12 bases agree with TRBD2. This receptor was obtained from an adult woman with Graves' disease, either hyperthyroidism or ophthalmopathy (not recorded which). The sequencing input was peripheral blood or thyroid tissue (not recorded which). CDR3 sequence reads: CAISEGLAGPYEQYF. For the CDR3, the DNA is TGTGCCATCAGTGAGGGACTAGCGGGACCCTACGAGCAGTACTTC.